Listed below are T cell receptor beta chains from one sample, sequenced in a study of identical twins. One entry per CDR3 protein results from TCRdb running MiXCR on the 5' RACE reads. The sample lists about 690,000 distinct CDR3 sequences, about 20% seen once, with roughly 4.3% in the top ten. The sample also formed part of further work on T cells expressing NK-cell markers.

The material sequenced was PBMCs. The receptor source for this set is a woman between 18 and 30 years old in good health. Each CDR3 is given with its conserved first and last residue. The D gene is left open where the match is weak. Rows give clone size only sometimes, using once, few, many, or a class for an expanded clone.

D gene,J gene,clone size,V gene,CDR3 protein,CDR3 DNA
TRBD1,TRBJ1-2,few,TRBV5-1,CASSLGSGQGSDGYTF,TGCGCCAGCAGCTTGGGATCGGGACAGGGGTCGGATGGCTACACCTTC
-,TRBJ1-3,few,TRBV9,CASSVRTAGSGNTIYF,TGTGCCAGCAGCGTAAGGACAGCCGGCTCTGGAAACACCATATATTTT
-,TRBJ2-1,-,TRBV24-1,CATSDPSARDYNEQFF,TGTGCCACCAGTGACCCGTCGGCACGGGACTACAATGAGCAGTTCTTC
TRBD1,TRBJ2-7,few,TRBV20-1,CSAGDRVRGGYEQYF,TGCAGTGCTGGCGACAGGGTTCGTGGGGGCTACGAGCAGTACTTC
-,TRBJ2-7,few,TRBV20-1,CSATRQGAGEQYF,TGCAGTGCTACCAGACAGGGAGCGGGCGAGCAGTACTTC
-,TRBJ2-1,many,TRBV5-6,CASSFGVSSYNEQFF,TGTGCCAGCAGTTTTGGCGTAAGCTCCTACAATGAGCAGTTCTTC
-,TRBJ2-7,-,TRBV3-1,CASSTGTSSGVEQYF,TGTGCCAGCAGCACTGGGACAAGTTCGGGGGTCGAGCAGTACTTC
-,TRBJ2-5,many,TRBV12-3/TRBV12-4,CASSNIGQETQYF,TGTGCCAGCAGCAATATAGGGCAAGAGACCCAGTACTTC
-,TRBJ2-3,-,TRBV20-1,CSAGAGHSDTQYF,TGCAGTGCTGGAGCGGGCCACTCAGATACGCAGTATTTT
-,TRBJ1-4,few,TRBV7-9,CASSLGGSWGEKLFF,TGTGCCAGCAGCTTAGGCGGCAGTTGGGGTGAAAAACTGTTTTTT
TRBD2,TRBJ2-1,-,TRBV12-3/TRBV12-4,CASSSHTSGGSSYNEQFF,TGTGCCAGCAGTTCTCACACTAGCGGGGGGAGCTCCTACAATGAGCAGTTCTTC
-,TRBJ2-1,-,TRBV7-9,CASSILSGGTYNEQFF,TGTGCCAGCAGTATCCTGAGCGGCGGAACCTACAATGAGCAGTTCTTC
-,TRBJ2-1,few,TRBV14,CASSQVHHGAEQFF,TGTGCCAGCAGCCAAGTCCACCACGGGGCTGAGCAGTTCTTC
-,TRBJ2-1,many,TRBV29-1,CSVGRNYNEQFF,TGCAGCGTTGGGAGGAACTACAATGAGCAGTTCTTC
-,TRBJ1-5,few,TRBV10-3,CAASGGGNQPQHF,TGTGCCGCCAGCGGAGGGGGCAATCAGCCCCAGCATTTT
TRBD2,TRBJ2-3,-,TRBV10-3,CAITLAGNTDTQYF,TGTGCCATCACCCTAGCGGGGAACACAGATACGCAGTATTTT
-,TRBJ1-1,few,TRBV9,CASSVVVDSQAFF,TGTGCCAGCAGCGTAGTAGTAGACAGTCAAGCTTTCTTT
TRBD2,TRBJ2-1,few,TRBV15,CATSRDSLAGGLEQFF,TGTGCCACCAGCAGAGATAGCCTAGCGGGGGGGCTTGAGCAGTTCTTC
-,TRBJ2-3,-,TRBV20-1,CSARNSFASTDTQYF,TGCAGTGCTAGAAATTCGTTCGCTAGCACAGATACGCAGTATTTT
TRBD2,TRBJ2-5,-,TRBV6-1,CASRFGLAGGLRETQYF,TGTGCCAGCAGATTTGGACTAGCGGGAGGCCTGCGAGAGACCCAGTACTTC
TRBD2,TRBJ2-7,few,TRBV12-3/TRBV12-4,CASSSLSSGRLRAEQYF,TGTGCCAGCAGTTCGCTTTCTAGCGGGAGATTGAGGGCCGAGCAGTACTTC
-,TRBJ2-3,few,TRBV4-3,CASSMRTPPDTQYF,TGCGCCAGCAGCATGCGGACCCCCCCCGATACGCAGTATTTT
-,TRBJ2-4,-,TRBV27,CASSLGLRRGDLAKNIQYF,TGTGCCAGCAGTTTAGGGTTACGGAGGGGGGACTTAGCCAAAAACATTCAGTACTTC
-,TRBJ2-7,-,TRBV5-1,CASSLRDERYF,TGCGCCAGCAGCTTGAGGGACGAGCGGTACTTC
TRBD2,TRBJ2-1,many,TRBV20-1,CSAEVRGGYNEQFF,TGCAGTGCTGAAGTCCGGGGAGGGTACAATGAGCAGTTCTTC
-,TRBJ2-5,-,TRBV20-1,CSGRGEETQYF,TGCAGTGGGAGAGGGGAAGAGACCCAGTACTTC
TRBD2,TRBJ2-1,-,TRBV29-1,CSSGTSGSWGYNEQFF,TGCAGCTCCGGGACTAGCGGGAGTTGGGGCTACAATGAGCAGTTCTTC
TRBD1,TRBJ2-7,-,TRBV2,CASRGRQGRSSYEQYF,TGTGCCAGCAGGGGCAGACAGGGGCGAAGCTCCTACGAGCAGTACTTC
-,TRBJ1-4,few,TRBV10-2,CASSAWREKLFF,TGCGCCAGCAGTGCCTGGAGGGAAAAACTGTTTTTT
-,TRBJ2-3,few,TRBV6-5,CASSYTPADTQYF,TGTGCCAGCAGTTACACCCCCGCAGATACGCAGTATTTT
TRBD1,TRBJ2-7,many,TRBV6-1,CASRGTGIHEQYF,TGTGCCAGCCGAGGGACAGGGATCCACGAGCAGTACTTC
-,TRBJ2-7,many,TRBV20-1,CSARDLTGYEQYF,TGCAGTGCTAGAGATCTAACCGGCTACGAGCAGTACTTC
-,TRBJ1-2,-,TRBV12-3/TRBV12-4,CATDSAYTF,TGTGCCACCGATTCGGCCTACACCTTC
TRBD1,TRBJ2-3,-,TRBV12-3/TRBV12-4,CASSGTGGRSTDTQYF,TGTGCCAGCAGTGGGACAGGGGGAAGGAGCACAGATACGCAGTATTTT
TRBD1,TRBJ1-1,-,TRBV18,CASSLGGGGLNTEAFF,TGTGCCAGCTCACTAGGGGGCGGCGGGTTGAACACTGAAGCTTTCTTT
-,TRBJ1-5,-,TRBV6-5,CASSSGQRQPQHF,TGTGCCAGCAGTTCCGGACAGCGGCAGCCCCAGCATTTT
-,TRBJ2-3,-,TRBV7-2,CASSWTDSYTQYF,TGTGCCAGCAGCTGGACAGATTCCTATACGCAGTATTTT
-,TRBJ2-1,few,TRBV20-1,CSAAKGTPSYNEQFF,TGCAGTGCCGCTAAGGGGACTCCTAGCTACAATGAGCAGTTCTTC
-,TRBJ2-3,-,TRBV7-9,CASRSAEGDRTDTQYF,TGTGCCAGCAGATCCGCGGAGGGTGACCGCACAGATACGCAGTATTTT
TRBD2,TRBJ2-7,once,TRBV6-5,CASSLGGGDYEQYF,TGTGCCAGCAGTTTGGGGGGGGGTGACTACGAGCAGTACTTC
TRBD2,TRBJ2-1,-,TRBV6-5,CASSFYLAGSNEQFF,TGTGCCAGCAGTTTCTACCTAGCGGGAAGCAATGAGCAGTTCTTC
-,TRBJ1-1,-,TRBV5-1,CASSLEWGGTRGTEAFF,TGCGCCAGCAGCTTGGAGTGGGGGGGGACAAGGGGCACTGAAGCTTTCTTT
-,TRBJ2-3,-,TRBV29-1,CSVEDGRTRHTDTQYF,TGCAGCGTTGAAGATGGGAGGACGCGGCACACAGATACGCAGTATTTT
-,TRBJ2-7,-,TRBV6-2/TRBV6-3,CASSYYRDEQYF,TGTGCCAGCAGTTACTACAGGGACGAGCAGTACTTC
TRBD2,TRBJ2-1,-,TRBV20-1,CSAKGLAGGSYNEQFF,TGCAGTGCTAAGGGACTAGCGGGGGGCTCCTACAATGAGCAGTTCTTC
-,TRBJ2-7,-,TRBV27,CASSLAAGTTSYEQYF,TGTGCCAGCAGTTTGGCCGCAGGGACAACATCCTACGAGCAGTACTTC
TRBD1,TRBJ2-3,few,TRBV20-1,CSALDRGTDTQYF,TGCAGTGCCCTGGACAGGGGGACAGATACGCAGTATTTT
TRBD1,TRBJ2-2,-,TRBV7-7,CASSTRTGLTGELFF,TGTGCCAGCAGCACCCGGACAGGCCTCACCGGGGAGCTGTTTTTT
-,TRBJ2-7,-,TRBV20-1,CSARDRVYEQYF,TGCAGTGCTAGAGATCGAGTTTACGAGCAGTACTTC
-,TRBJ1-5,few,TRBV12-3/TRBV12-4,CASSIGAHSNQPQHF,TGTGCCAGCAGTATCGGGGCCCATAGCAATCAGCCCCAGCATTTT
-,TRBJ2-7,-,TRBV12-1,CASGPGLITYEQYF,TGTGCCAGCGGCCCTGGACTGATAACCTACGAGCAGTACTTC
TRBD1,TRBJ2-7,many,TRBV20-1,CSARGGTGYEQYF,TGCAGTGCTAGAGGGGGGACAGGGTACGAGCAGTACTTC
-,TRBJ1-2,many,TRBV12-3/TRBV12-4,CASSLVVGGHGYTF,TGTGCCAGCAGTTTGGTTGTAGGAGGTCATGGCTACACCTTC